The 2 T cell receptor beta chains below all came from one sample that was sequenced in a study of identical twins. TCRdb called the 5' RACE reads again in MiXCR, with one record for every CDR3 protein. The table includes about 920,000 distinct CDR3 sequences, 9% to 15% detected once. Separately, the same data were catalogued under a study of yellow fever vaccine responses in identical twins.

The material sequenced was PBMCs. The receptors were sampled from a woman younger than 35 in good health.

There are many counts of this clonotype. The chain joins TRBV29-1 to TRBJ1-2; TRBD1 might be the D (6 bases). The ends were cut back, 2 bases at V and 4 bases at J, with 11 bases in the middle. The CDR3 is made up of 13 amino acids. Per germline, CDR1 SQVTM and CDR2 ANQGSEA. For the CDR3, the DNA is TGCAGCGTTGAATTAGGGGGGTCCTATGGCTACACCTTC. It encodes CSVELGGSYGYTF.

This clonotype was detected ten times or more. The chain recombines TRBV28 with TRBJ2-6; no clear D gene. Germline V gene data show CDR1 as MDHEN and CDR2 as SYDVKM. The CDR3 is 13 amino acids. Trimming removed 6 bases at V and 0 bases at J, with 3 bases between. The CDR3 reads CASRSSGANVLTF. In nucleotides, the CDR3 is TGTGCCAGCAGATCCTCTGGGGCCAACGTCCTGACTTTC.